What follows is one TCR beta chain and its context. Data came from immunoSEQ multiplex PCR; TCRdb stores just in-frame clones and leaves some out. Seen here are 30,000 to 45,000 clones, 55% to 85% observed once, and the top ten hold approximately 0.74%. The CDR3 extends over 16 amino acids. Looked up from germline, CDR1 is MDHEN and CDR2 is SYDVKM. The ends lost 3 bases at V and 12 bases at J; junction bases unmatched: 16. This specimen belongs to a study of pediatric ulcerative colitis. During colonoscopy, one to two rectal pinch biopsies were collected. V is TRBV28 and J is TRBJ2-7; 11 bases are a match to TRBD2. The specimen sequenced was gut tissue. This receptor was taken from a boy between 10 and 17 years old with moderate ulcerative colitis. The CDR3 nucleotides are TGTGCCAGCAGTTTTCAAGGGGACTTAAGTACTAGCGGGAGGTACTTC. Its protein is CASSFQGDLSTSGRYF.